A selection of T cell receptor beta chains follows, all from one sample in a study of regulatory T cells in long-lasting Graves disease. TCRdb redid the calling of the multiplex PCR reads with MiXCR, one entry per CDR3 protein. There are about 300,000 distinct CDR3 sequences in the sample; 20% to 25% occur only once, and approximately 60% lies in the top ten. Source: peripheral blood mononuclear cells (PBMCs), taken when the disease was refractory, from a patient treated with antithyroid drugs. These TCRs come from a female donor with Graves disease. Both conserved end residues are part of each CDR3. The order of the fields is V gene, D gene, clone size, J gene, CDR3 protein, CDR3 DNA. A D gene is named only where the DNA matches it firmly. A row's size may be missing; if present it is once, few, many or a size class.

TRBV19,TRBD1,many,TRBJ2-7,CASSIGDRGYEQYF,TGTGCCAGTAGTATTGGTGACAGGGGCTACGAGCAGTACTTC
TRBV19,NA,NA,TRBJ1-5,CASSSTDYSNQPQHF,TGTGCCAGTAGTAGCACGGATTATAGCAATCAGCCCCAGCATTTT
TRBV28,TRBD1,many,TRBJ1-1,CASSRTGGRMNTEAFF,TGTGCCAGCAGTCGTACAGGGGGCCGGATGAACACTGAAGCTTTCTTT
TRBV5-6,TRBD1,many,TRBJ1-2,CASREETGIAYGYTF,TGTGCCAGCAGGGAAGAGACAGGGATTGCCTATGGCTACACCTTC
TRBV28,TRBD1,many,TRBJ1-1,CASRRQGNTEAFF,TGTGCCAGCAGGAGACAGGGGAACACTGAAGCTTTCTTT
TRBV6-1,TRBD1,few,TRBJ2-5,CASSNPGQGGPPGTQYF,TGTGCCAGCAGTAACCCCGGACAGGGGGGACCGCCGGGGACCCAGTACTTC
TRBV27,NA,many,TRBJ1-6,CATRPSSYNSPLHF,TGTGCCACCCGACCAAGCTCCTATAATTCACCCCTCCACTTT
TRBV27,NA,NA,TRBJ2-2,CASSLIPRNTGELFF,TGTGCCAGCAGTTTAATCCCCCGGAACACCGGGGAGCTGTTTTTT
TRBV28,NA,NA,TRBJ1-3,CASSPPIYF,TGTGCCAGCTCACCCCCCATATATTTT
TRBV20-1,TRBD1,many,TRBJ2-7,CSAPYPGQGLSYEQYF,TGCAGTGCTCCGTACCCGGGACAGGGACTCTCCTACGAGCAGTACTTC
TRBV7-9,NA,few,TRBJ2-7,CASSPEGLENVEQYF,TGTGCCAGCAGCCCGGAGGGGCTGGAGAATGTCGAGCAGTACTTC
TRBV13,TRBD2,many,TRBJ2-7,CASSLSREGRLYEQYF,TGTGCCAGCAGCTTAAGTCGGGAGGGCCGTTTGTACGAGCAGTACTTC
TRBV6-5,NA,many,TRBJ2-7,CASSYLGAYEQYF,TGTGCCAGCAGTTACCTGGGGGCCTACGAGCAGTACTTC
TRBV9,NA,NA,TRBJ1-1,CASSVGIGENTEAFF,TGTGCCAGCAGCGTAGGCATTGGGGAGAACACTGAAGCTTTCTTT
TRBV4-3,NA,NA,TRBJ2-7,CASSERTTSTYEQYF,TGCGCCAGCAGTGAGAGGACTACCAGCACCTACGAGCAGTACTTC
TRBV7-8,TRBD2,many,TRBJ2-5,CASSVLAGVSETQYF,TGTGCCAGCAGCGTACTAGCGGGAGTTTCTGAGACCCAGTACTTC
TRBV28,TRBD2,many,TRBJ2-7,CASSFSSGGTYEQYF,TGTGCCAGCAGTTTCTCTAGCGGGGGTACCTACGAGCAGTACTTC
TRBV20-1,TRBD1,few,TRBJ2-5,CSAQGQGVETQYF,TGCAGTGCACAGGGACAGGGAGTCGAGACCCAGTACTTC
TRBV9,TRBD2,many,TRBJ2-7,CASSAFGTSWGEQYF,TGTGCCAGCAGCGCCTTTGGGACTAGCTGGGGGGAGCAGTACTTC
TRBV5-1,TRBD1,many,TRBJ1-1,CASSLTTGDTEAFF,TGTGCCAGCAGCCTAACAACAGGGGACACTGAAGCTTTCTTT
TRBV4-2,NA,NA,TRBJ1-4,CASSQDGGRVVANEKLFF,TGTGCCAGCAGCCAAGACGGGGGCAGGGTCGTTGCTAATGAAAAACTGTTTTTT
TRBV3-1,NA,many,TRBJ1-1,CASSQAVVEGTFF,TGTGCCAGCAGCCAAGCAGTTGTGGAGGGAACTTTCTTT
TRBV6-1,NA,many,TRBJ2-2,CATKRPNTGELFF,TGTGCCACCAAACGTCCAAACACCGGGGAGCTGTTTTTT
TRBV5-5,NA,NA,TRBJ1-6,CASSTLAGLDSPLHF,TGTGCCAGCAGCACCCTGGCAGGGTTAGACTCACCCCTCCACTTT
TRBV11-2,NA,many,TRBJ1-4,CASSLSGSNPWGKLFF,TGTGCCAGCAGCTTATCTGGTAGTAACCCTTGGGGAAAACTGTTTTTT
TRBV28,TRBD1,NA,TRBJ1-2,CASRPVGQAYGYTF,TGTGCCAGCAGACCGGTGGGACAGGCCTATGGCTACACCTTC
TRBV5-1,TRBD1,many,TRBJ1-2,CASSWRWDRDGYTF,TGCGCCAGCAGCTGGAGGTGGGACAGGGATGGCTACACCTTC
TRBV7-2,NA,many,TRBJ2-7,CASSLKASRTYEQYF,TGTGCCAGCAGCTTAAAGGCATCCAGGACCTACGAGCAGTACTTC
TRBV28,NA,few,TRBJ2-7,CASSIQGQGHYEQYF,TGTGCCAGCAGCATACAGGGTCAAGGCCACTACGAGCAGTACTTC
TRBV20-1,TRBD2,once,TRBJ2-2,CSANLGLAGGSVTGELFF,TGCAGTGCTAACCTAGGACTAGCGGGAGGATCTGTAACCGGGGAGCTGTTTTTT
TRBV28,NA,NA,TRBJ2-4,CASNQGIPKNIQYF,TGTGCCAGCAATCAGGGCATTCCCAAAAACATTCAGTACTTC
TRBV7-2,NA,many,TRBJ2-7,CASSLIGVSWGEQYF,TGTGCCAGCAGCTTAATAGGCGTTTCCTGGGGCGAGCAGTACTTC
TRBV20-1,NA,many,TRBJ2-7,CSASPGNSYEQYF,TGCAGTGCTAGTCCAGGGAACAGCTACGAGCAGTACTTC
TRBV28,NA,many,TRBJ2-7,CASREGGRGSEQYF,TGTGCCAGCCGAGAAGGGGGGAGAGGGTCCGAGCAGTACTTC
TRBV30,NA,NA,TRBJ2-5,CAWSFRAQETQYF,TGTGCCTGGAGTTTCAGGGCCCAAGAGACCCAGTACTTC
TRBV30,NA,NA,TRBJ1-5,CAWSRENQPQHF,TGTGCCTGGTCACGGGAAAATCAGCCCCAGCATTTT